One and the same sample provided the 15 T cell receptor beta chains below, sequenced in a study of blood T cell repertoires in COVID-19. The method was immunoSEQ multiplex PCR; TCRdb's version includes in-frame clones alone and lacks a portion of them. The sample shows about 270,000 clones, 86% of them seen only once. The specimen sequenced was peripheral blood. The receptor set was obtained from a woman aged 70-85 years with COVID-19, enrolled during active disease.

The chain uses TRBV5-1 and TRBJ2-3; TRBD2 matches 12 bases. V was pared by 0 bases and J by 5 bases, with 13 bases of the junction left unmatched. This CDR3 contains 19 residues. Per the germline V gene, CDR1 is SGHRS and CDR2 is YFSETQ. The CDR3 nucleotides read TGCGCCAGCAGCTTGGGCCTAGCGGGGGGGCCGCGCCGGGGAGATACGCAGTATTTT. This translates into CASSLGLAGGPRRGDTQYF.

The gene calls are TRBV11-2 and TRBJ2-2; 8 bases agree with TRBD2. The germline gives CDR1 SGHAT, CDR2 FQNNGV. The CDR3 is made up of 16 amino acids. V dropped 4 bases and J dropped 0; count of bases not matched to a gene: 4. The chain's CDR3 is CASSSLLAANTGELFF. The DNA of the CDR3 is TGTGCCAGCAGCTCGTTACTAGCGGCGAACACCGGGGAGCTGTTTTTT.

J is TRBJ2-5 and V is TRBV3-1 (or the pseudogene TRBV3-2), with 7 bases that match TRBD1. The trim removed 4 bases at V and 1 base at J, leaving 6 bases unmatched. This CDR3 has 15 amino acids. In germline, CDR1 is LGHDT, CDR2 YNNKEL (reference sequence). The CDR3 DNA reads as TGTGCCAGCAGCCGGCGACAGGGTTTCCAAGAGACCCAGTACTTC. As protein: CASSRRQGFQETQYF.

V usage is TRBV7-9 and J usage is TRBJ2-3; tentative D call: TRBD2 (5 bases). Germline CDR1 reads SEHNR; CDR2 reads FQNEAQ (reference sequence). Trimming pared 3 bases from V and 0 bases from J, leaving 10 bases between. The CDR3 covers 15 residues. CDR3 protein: CASSFNSGSTDTQYF. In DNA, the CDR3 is TGTGCCAGCAGCTTCAATTCGGGGAGCACAGATACGCAGTATTTT.

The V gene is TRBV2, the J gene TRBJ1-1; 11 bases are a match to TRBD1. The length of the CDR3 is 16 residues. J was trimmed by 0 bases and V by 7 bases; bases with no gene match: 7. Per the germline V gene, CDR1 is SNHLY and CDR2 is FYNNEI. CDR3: CASIRTGGVMNTEAFF. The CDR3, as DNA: TGTGCCAGCATTCGGACAGGGGGCGTCATGAACACTGAAGCTTTCTTT.

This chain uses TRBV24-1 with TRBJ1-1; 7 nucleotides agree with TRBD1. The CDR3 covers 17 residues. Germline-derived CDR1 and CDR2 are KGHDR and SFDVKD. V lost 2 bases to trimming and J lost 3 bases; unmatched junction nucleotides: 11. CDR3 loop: CATSDYHSTGAYTEAFF. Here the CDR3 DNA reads TGTGCCACCAGTGATTACCACTCCACAGGGGCGTACACTGAAGCTTTCTTT.

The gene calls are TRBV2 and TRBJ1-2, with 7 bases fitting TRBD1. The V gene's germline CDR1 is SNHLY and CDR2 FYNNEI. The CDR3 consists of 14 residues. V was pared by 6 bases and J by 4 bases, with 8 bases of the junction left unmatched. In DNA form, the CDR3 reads TGTGCCAGCAGGCTGACAGGGTTTCGCTATGGCTACACCTTC. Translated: CASRLTGFRYGYTF.

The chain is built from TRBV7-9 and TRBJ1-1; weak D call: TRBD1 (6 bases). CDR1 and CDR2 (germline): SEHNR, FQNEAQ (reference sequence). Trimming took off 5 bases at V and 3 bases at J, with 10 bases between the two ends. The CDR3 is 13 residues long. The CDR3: CASSTRGHTEAFF. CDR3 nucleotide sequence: TGTGCCAGCAGCACCAGGGGTCACACTGAAGCTTTCTTT.

The CDR3 region has the DNA TGCGCCAGCAGCTTTTCTCCTGGGACAGGGGGCTCTGGAAACACCATATATTTT. It translates to CASSFSPGTGGSGNTIYF. V usage is TRBV5-1 and J usage is TRBJ1-3, with 11 bases matching TRBD1. The CDR3 is 18 amino acids. Germline loops: CDR1 SGHRS, CDR2 YFSETQ. Germline trimming cut 2 bases from V and 0 bases from J; bases unmatched to any gene: 7.

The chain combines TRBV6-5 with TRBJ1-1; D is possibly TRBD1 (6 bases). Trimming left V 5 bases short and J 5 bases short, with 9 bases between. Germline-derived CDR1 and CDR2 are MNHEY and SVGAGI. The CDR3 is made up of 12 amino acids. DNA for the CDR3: TGTGCCAGCAGTATGACAGGTACTGAAGCTTTCTTT. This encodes CASSMTGTEAFF.

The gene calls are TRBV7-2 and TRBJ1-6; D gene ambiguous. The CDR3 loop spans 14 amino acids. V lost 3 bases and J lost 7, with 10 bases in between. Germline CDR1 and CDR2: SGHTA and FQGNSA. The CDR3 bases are TGTGCCAGCAGCTTTCGACGGGAGAATTCACCCCTCCACTTT. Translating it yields CASSFRRENSPLHF.

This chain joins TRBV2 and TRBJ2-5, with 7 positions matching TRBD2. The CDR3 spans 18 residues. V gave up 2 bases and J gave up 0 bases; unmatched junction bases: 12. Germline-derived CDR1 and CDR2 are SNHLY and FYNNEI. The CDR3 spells CASSEYPGPGTNQETQYF. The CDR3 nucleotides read TGTGCCAGCAGTGAATACCCTGGACCCGGGACTAACCAAGAGACCCAGTACTTC.

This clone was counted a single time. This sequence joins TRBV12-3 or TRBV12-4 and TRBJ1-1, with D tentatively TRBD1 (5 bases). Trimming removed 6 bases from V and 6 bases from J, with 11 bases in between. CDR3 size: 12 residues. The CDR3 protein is CASSGDSAEAFF. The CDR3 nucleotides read TGTGCCAGCAGCGGGGACTCAGCTGAAGCTTTCTTT.

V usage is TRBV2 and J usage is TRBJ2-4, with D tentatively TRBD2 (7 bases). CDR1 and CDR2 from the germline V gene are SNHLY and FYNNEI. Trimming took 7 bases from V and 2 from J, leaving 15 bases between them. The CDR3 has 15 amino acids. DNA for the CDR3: TGTGCCAGCACCGGAGGGGGGGGGACCAAAAACATTCAGTACTTC. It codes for CASTGGGGTKNIQYF.

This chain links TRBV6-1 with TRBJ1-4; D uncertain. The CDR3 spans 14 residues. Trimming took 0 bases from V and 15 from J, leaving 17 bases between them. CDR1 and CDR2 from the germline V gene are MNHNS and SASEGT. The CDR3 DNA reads TGTGCCAGCAGTGAAGCGCTCCAGGATCGGCAGGTGTTTTTT. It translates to CASSEALQDRQVFF.